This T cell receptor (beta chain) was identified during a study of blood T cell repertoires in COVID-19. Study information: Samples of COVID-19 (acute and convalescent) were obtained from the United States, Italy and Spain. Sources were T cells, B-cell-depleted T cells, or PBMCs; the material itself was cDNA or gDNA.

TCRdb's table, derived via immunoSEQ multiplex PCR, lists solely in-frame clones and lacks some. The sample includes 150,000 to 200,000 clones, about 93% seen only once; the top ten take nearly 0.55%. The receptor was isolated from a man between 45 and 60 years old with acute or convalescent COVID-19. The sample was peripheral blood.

The CDR3 loop reads CASGNSGSTGELFF. Here the CDR3 DNA reads TGTGCCAGTGGAAATAGCGGGAGCACCGGGGAGCTGTTTTTT. The V call is TRBV7-9, the J call TRBJ2-2, with TRBD2 identical over 9 bases. Germline V lookup: CDR1 SEHNR, CDR2 FQNEAQ (reference sequence). The V gene end was trimmed by 9 bases and the J gene end by 4 bases; junction bases not matched to a gene: 6. CDR3 length equals 14 residues.